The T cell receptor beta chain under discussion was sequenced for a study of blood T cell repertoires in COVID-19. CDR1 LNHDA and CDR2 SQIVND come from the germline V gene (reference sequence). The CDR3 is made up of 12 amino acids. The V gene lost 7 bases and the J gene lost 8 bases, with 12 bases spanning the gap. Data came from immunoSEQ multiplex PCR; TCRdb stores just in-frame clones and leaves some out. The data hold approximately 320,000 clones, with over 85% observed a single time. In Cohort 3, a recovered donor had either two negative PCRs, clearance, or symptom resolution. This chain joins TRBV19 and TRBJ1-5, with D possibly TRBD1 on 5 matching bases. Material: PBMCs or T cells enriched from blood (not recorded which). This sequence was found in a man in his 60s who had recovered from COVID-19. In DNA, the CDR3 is TGTGCCAGTACTCATTGGGGGGAGCCCCAGCATTTT. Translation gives CASTHWGEPQHF. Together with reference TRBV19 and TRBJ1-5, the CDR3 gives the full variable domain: DGGITQSPKYLFRKEGQNVTLSCEQNLNHDAMYWYRQDPGQGLRLIYYSQIVNDFQKGDIAEGYSVSREKKESFPLTVTSAQKNPTAFYLCASTHWGEPQHFGDGTRLSIL.